Following are 10 T cell receptor beta chains from one sample sequenced in a study of spatial heterogeneity in lung cancer. Study-level findings and limits: Within tumors, counts of expanded alpha and beta TCRs tracked tumor mutation counts.

One entry per CDR3 protein, called by TCRdb with MiXCR from the 5' RACE reads. The sample holds about 30,000 distinct CDR3 sequences, more than 5.5% seen once. Time point in this sample: sample taken at primary tumor resection. Their antigens remain unidentified. This specimen consisted of lung tumor tissue, obtained at surgery. The source of these receptors is a male donor with early-stage non-small cell lung cancer.

This clonotype appeared a few times. The V call is TRBV7-9, the J call TRBJ2-7, with D possibly being TRBD1 (6 bases). Trimming left V 2 bases short and J 5 bases short, with 13 bases between. CDR1 is SEHNR and CDR2 is FQNEAQ in the germline V gene (reference sequence). This CDR3 has 14 amino acids. Here the CDR3 DNA reads TGTGCCAGCAGCTTACTCCAGGGGAGCAACGAGCAGTACTTC. It codes for CASSLLQGSNEQYF.

This clonotype was seen repeatedly, ten times or more. This chain links TRBV20-1 with TRBJ1-4; D call uncertain. Trimming took off 1 base at V and 7 bases at J, with 19 bases between the two ends. The CDR3 runs to 16 residues. In germline, CDR1 is DFQATT, CDR2 SNEGSKA (reference sequence). CDR3: CSARGPWRPQGEKLFF. Here the CDR3 DNA reads TGCAGTGCTAGAGGTCCGTGGAGGCCCCAAGGTGAAAAACTGTTTTTT.

This clonotype was counted many times. The CDR3, as DNA: TGCGCCAGCAGCAGGGGACTAGGGGAAGAGACCCAGTACTTC. It specifies CASSRGLGEETQYF. The chain carries TRBV5-1 and TRBJ2-5, with 8 bases lining up with TRBD2. V shed 4 bases, J shed 3 bases, and the junction held 5 bases outside the gene matches. Germline V gives CDR1 SGHRS, CDR2 YFSETQ. The CDR3 loop spans 14 amino acids.

This clonotype was found many times. The chain is built from TRBV4-1 and TRBJ2-1; the D call may be TRBD1 or TRBD2 (6 bases each). The germline V gene encodes CDR1 MGHRA and CDR2 YSYEKL. The CDR3 is 18 residues long. V shed 1 base and J shed 3 bases, with 19 bases lying between them. CDR3 DNA sequence: TGCGCCAGCAGCCAAGGGGGGGCAGGAGCCAAGGTCTACAATGAGCAGTTCTTC. Translation: CASSQGGAGAKVYNEQFF.

This clonotype was recorded many times. The genes are TRBV7-2 and TRBJ1-4; D may be TRBD1 (5 bases). Germline V CDR1 and CDR2: SGHTA, FQGNSA. This CDR3 contains 16 residues. V was trimmed by 5 bases and J by 8 bases, leaving 21 bases between them. The CDR3 sequence: CASSQRGRGTREKLFF. The CDR3 DNA is TGTGCCAGCAGCCAAAGGGGTCGGGGGACGAGAGAAAAACTGTTTTTT.

Relative to its sample, this clonotype is medium-sized. The gene calls are TRBV4-1 and TRBJ2-3, with D maybe TRBD2 (5 bases). The CDR3 contains 18 residues. Germline CDR1 reads MGHRA; CDR2 reads YSYEKL. The V end lost 2 bases, the J end lost 0 bases, and 18 bases lay between the germline ends. In DNA form, the CDR3 reads TGCGCCAGCAGCCAAAGAGGGCCCCGGTACTCAAGCACAGATACGCAGTATTTT. This encodes CASSQRGPRYSSTDTQYF.

This clonotype was seen a single time. One end of the junction varies from germline; a read error may be responsible. This sequence joins TRBV5-1 and TRBJ2-2, with D perhaps matching TRBD1 or TRBD2 (5 bases each). The CDR3 covers 15 residues. Germline V lookup: CDR1 SGHRS, CDR2 YFSETQ. CDR3 region: CASSLGGLGTGALFF. CDR3 sequence (DNA): TGTGCCAGCAGCTTGGGCGGGCTCGGCACCGGGGCGCTGTTTTTT.

This clonotype occurred a few times. The genes are TRBV10-3 and TRBJ2-5; the D is unclear. Trimming shortened V by 7 bases and J by 2 bases, and 11 bases separated the two germline ends. From germline, CDR1 is ENHRY and CDR2 SYGVKD. The CDR3 is 13 amino acids. The CDR3 loop reads CAITQDGQETQYF. CDR3 bases: TGTGCCATCACCCAGGACGGACAAGAGACCCAGTACTTC.

In this sample, this clonotype turned up many times. The chain has TRBV20-1 and TRBJ1-5, with D maybe TRBD1 (6 bases). Trimming cost V 6 bases and J 5 bases, with 11 bases left between them. This CDR3 region has 12 residues. From germline, CDR1 is DFQATT and CDR2 SNEGSKA (reference sequence). The CDR3 DNA follows: TGCAGTGCACGACAGGTAGATCAGCCCCAGCATTTT. Its protein product is CSARQVDQPQHF.

The table lists this clonotype with a few counts. The rearrangement uses TRBV6-2 or TRBV6-3 and TRBJ2-2; the D gene is possibly TRBD2 (6 bases). This CDR3 has 15 residues. Trimming stripped 7 bases from V and 4 bases from J, with 16 bases between. Germline CDR1 reads MNHEY; CDR2 reads SVGEGT. DNA of the CDR3: TGTGCCAGCAATACCGGGACTCTATCCACCGGGGAGCTGTTTTTT. As protein: CASNTGTLSTGELFF.